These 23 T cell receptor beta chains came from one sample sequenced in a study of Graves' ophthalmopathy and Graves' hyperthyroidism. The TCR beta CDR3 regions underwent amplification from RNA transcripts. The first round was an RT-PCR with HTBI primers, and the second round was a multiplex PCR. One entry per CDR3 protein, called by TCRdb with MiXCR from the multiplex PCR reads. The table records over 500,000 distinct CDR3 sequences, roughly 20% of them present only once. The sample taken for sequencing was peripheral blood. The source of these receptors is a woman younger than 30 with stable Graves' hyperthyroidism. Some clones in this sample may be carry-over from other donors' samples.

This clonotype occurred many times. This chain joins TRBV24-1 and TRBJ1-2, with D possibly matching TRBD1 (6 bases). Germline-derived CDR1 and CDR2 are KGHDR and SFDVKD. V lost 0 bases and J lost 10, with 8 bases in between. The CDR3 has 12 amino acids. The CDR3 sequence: CATSDLRGDYTF. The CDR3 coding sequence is TGTGCCACCAGTGATTTGAGGGGGGACTACACCTTC.

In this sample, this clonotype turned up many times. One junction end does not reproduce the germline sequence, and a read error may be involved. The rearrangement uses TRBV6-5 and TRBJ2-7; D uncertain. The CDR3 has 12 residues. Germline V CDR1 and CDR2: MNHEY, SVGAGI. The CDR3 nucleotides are TGTGCCAGCAGTTATAATCCCTACGATCAGTACTTC. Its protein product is CASSYNPYDQYF.

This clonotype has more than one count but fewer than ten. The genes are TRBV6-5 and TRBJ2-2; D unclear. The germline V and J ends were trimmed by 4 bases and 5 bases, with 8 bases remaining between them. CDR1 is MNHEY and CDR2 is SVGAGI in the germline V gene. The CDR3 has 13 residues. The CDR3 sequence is CASSSLVTGELFF. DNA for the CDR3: TGTGCCAGCAGTTCCCTAGTGACCGGGGAGCTGTTTTTT.

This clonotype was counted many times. DNA for the CDR3: TGTGCCAGCAGCTTACGAAGCGGGGGTTCGTACGAGCAGTACTTC. Translating gives CASSLRSGGSYEQYF. The chain combines TRBV7-2 with TRBJ2-7, with 8 nucleotides matching TRBD2. CDR1 SGHTA and CDR2 FQGNSA come from the germline V gene. After removal of 2 bases from V and 4 bases from J, the junction contained 7 bases not matched to a gene. The CDR3 consists of 15 residues.

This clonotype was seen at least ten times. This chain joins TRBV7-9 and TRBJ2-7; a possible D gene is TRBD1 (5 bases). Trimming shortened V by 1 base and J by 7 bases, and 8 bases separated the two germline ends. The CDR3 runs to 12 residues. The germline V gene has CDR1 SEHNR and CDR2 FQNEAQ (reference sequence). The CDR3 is CASSLDKGEQYF. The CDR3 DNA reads TGTGCCAGCAGCTTAGATAAGGGGGAGCAGTACTTC.

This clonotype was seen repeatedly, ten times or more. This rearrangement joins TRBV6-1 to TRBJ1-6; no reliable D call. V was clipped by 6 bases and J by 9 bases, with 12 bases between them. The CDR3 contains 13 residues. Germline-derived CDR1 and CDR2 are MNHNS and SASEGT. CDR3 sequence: CASRPTRTSPLHF. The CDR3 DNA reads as TGTGCCAGCAGACCGACAAGGACTTCACCCCTCCACTTT.

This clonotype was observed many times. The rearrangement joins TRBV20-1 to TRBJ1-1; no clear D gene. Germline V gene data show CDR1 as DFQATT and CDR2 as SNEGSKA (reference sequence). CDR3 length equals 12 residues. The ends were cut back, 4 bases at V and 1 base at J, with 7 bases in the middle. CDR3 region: CSATAWNTEAFF. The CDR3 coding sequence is TGCAGTGCTACGGCCTGGAACACTGAAGCTTTCTTT.

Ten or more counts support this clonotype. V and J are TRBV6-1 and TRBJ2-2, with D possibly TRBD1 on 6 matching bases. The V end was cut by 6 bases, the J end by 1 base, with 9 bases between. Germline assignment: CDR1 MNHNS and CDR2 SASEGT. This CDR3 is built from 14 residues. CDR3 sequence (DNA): TGTGCCAGCAGACAGGGTTTGAACACCGGGGAGCTGTTTTTT. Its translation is CASRQGLNTGELFF.

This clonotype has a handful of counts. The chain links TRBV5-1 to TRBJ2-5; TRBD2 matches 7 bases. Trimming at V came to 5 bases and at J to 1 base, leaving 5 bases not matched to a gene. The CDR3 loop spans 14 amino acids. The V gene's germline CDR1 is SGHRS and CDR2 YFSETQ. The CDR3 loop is CASRPAGPQETQYF. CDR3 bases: TGCGCCAGCAGACCAGCGGGGCCCCAAGAGACCCAGTACTTC.

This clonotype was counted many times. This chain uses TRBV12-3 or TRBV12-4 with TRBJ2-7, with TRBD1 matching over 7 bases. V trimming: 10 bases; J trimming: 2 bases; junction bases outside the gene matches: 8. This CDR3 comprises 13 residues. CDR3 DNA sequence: TGTGCCACCCGCCGGGACAGCACCTACGAGCAGTACTTC. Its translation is CATRRDSTYEQYF.

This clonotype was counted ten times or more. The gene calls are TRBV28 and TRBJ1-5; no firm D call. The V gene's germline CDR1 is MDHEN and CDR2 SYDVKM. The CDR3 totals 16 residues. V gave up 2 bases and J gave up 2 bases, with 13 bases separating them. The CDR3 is CASSLRRMRGNQPQHF. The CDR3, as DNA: TGTGCCAGCAGTTTACGACGAATGCGAGGCAATCAGCCCCAGCATTTT.

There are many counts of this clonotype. The CDR3 loop reads CASTTTSNQPQHF. The CDR3 DNA is TGTGCCAGCACCACCACCTCCAATCAGCCCCAGCATTTT. The gene calls are TRBV12-3 or TRBV12-4 and TRBJ1-5; D gene ambiguous. The germline V and J ends were trimmed by 7 bases and 3 bases, with 10 bases remaining between them. The CDR3 has 13 residues.

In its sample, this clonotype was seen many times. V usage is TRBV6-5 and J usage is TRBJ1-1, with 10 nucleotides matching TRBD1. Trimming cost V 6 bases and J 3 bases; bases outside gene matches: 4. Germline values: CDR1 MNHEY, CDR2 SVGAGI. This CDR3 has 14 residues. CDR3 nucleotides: TGTGCCAGCAGCGCCGGGACAGGGGACACTGAAGCTTTCTTT. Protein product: CASSAGTGDTEAFF.

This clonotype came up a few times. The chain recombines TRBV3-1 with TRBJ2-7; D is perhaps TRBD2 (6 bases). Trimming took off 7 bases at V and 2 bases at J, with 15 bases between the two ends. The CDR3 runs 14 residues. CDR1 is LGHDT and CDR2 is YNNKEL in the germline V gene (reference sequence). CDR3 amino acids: CASTHGTLPYEQYF. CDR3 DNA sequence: TGTGCCAGCACCCACGGGACTCTCCCCTACGAGCAGTACTTC.

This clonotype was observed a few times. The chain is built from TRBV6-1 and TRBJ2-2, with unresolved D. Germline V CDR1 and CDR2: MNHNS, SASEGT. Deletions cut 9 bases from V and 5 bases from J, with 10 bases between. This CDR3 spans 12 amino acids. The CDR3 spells CASEASTGELFF. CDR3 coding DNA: TGTGCCAGTGAAGCGTCTACCGGGGAGCTGTTTTTT.

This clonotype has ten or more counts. The CDR3 DNA follows: TGTGCCAGCAGTACTACTAGCGGGACGCCCACCGGGGAGCTGTTTTTT. Its translation: CASSTTSGTPTGELFF. J is TRBJ2-2 and V is TRBV2, with 10 positions matching TRBD2. This CDR3 is built from 16 residues. CDR1 is SNHLY, CDR2 FYNNEI, per germline. After removal of 5 bases from V and 4 bases from J, the junction contained 7 bases not matched to a gene.

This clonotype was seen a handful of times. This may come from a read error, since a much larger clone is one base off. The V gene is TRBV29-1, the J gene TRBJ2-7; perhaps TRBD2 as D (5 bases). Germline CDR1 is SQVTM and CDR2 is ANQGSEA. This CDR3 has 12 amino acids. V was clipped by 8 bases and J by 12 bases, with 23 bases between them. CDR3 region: CSFLSLAGWRYF. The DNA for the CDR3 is TGCAGCTTCCTCTCGTTGGCGGGCTGGAGGTACTTC.

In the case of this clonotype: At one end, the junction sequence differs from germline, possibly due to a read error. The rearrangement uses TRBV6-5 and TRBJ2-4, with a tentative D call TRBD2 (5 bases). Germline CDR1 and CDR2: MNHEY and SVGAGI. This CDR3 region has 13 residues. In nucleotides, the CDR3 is TGTGCCAGCACCTCCTTTGGGGAGAACATTAAGTACTTC. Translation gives CASTSFGENIKYF.

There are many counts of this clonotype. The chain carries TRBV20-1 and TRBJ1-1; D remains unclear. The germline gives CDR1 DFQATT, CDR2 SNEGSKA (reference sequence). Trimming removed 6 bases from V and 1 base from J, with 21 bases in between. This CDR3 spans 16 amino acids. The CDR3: CSAICVEGRKNTEAFF. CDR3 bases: TGCAGTGCGATATGTGTGGAGGGTAGGAAGAACACTGAAGCTTTCTTT.

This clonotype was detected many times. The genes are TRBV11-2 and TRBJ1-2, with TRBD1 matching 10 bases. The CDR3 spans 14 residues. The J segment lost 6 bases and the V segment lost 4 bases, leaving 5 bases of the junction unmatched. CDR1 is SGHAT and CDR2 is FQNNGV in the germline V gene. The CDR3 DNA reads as TGTGCCAGCAGCTATACCGGGACAGGGGATGGCTACACCTTC. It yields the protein CASSYTGTGDGYTF. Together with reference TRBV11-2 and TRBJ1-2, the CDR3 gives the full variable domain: EAGVAQSPRYKIIEKRQSVAFWCNPISGHATLYWYQQILGQGPKLLIQFQNNGVVDDSQLPKDRFSAERLKGVDSTLKIQPAKLEDSAVYLCASSYTGTGDGYTFGSGTRLTVV.

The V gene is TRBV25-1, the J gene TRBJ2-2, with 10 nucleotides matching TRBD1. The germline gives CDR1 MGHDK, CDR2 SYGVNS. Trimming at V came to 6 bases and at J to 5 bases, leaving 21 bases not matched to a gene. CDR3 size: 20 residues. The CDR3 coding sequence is TGTGCCAGCAGCACGACAGGGGGCGGTGCCCGGAGGAGGAAGACCGGGGAGCTGTTTTTT. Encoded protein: CASSTTGGGARRRKTGELFF. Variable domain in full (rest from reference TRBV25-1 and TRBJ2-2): EADIYQTPRYLVIGTGKKITLECSQTMGHDKMYWYQQDPGMELHLIHYSYGVNSTEKGDLSSESTVSRIRTEHFPLTLESARPSHTSQYLCASSTTGGGARRRKTGELFFGEGSRLTVL.

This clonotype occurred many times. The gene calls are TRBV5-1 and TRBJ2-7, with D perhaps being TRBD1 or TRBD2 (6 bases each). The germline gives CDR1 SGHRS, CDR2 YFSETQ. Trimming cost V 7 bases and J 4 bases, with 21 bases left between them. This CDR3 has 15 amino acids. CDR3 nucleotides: TGCGCCAGCGGGCCCCGGACAGCCGGAGGGTACGAGCAGTACTTC. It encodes CASGPRTAGGYEQYF.

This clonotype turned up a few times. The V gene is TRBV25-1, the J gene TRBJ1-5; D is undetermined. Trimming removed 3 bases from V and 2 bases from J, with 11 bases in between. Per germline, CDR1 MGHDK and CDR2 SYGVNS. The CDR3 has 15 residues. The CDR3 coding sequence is TGTGCCAGCAGTGACGCGGGGTGGGGCAATCAGCCCCAGCATTTT. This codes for CASSDAGWGNQPQHF.